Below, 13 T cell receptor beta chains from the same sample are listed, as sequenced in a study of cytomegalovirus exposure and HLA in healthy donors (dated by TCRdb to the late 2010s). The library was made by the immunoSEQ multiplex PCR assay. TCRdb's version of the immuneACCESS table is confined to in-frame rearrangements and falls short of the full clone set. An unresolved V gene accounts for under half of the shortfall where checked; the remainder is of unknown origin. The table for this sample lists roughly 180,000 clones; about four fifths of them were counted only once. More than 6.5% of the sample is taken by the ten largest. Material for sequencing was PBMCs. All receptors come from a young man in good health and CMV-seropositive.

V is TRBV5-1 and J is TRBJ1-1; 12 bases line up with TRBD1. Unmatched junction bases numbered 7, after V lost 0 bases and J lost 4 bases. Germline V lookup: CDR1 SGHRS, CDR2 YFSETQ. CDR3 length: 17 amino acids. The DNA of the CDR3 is TGCGCCAGCAGCTTGGGGGGGACAGGGGGCGCGGGCACTGAAGCTTTCTTT. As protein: CASSLGGTGGAGTEAFF. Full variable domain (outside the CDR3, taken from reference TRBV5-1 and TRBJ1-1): KAGVTQTPRYLIKTRGQQVTLSCSPISGHRSVSWYQQTPGQGLQFLFEYFSETQRNKGNFPGRFSGRQFSNSRSEMNVSTLELGDSALYLCASSLGGTGGAGTEAFFGQGTRLTVV.

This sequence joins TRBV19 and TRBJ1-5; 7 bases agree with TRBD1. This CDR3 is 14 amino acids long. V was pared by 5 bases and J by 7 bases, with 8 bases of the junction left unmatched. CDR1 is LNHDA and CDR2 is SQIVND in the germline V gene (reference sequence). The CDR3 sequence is CASSLNRGKQPQHF. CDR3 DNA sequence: TGTGCCAGTAGTCTGAACAGGGGAAAGCAGCCCCAGCATTTT.

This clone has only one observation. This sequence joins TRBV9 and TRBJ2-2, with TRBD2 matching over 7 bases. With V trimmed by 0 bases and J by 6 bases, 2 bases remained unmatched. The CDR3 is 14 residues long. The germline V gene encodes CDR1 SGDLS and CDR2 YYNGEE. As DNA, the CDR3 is TGTGCCAGCAGCGTAGTGGGAGGGGCCGGGGAGCTGTTTTTT. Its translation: CASSVVGGAGELFF. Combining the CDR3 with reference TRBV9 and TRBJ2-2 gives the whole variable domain DSGVTQTPKHLITATGQRVTLRCSPRSGDLSVYWYQQSLDQGLQFLIQYYNGEERAKGNILERFSAQQFPDLHSELNLSSLELGDSALYFCASSVVGGAGELFFGEGSRLTVL.

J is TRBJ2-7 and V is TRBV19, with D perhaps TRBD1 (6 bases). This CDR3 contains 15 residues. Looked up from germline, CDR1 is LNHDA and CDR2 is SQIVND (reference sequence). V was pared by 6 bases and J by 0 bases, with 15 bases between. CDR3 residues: CASREQRGTSYEQYF. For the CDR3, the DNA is TGTGCCAGTAGAGAACAGAGGGGGACCTCCTACGAGCAGTACTTC.

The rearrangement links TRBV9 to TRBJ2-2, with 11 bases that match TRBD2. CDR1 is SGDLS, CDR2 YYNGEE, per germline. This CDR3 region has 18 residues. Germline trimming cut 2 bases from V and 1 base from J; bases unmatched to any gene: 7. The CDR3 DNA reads TGTGCCAGCAGCGTGCTAGCGGGAGGTCCAATGAACACCGGGGAGCTGTTTTTT. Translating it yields CASSVLAGGPMNTGELFF.

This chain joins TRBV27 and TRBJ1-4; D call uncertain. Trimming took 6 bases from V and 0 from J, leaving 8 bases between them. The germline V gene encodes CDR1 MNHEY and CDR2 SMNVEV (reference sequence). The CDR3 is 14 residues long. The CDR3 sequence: CASRAVATNEKLFF. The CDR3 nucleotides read TGTGCCAGCAGGGCGGTAGCAACTAATGAAAAACTGTTTTTT.

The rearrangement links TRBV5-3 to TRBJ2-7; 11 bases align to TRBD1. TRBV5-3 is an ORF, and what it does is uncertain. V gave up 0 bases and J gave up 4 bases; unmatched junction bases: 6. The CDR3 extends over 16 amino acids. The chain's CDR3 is CARSLDPGDRGYEQYF. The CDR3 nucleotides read TGTGCCAGAAGCTTGGATCCTGGGGACAGGGGGTACGAGCAGTACTTC.

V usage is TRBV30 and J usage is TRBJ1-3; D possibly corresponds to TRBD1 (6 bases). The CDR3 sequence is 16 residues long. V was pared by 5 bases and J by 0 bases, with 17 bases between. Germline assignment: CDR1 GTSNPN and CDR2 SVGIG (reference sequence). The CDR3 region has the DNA TGTGCCTGGTCTAGCTGGGGACAAAACTCTGGAAACACCATATATTTT. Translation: CAWSSWGQNSGNTIYF. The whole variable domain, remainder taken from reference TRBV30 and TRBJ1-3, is SQTIHQWPATLVQPVGSPLSLECTVEGTSNPNLYWYRQAAGRGLQLLFYSVGIGQISSEVPQNLSASRPQDRQFILSSKKLLLSDSGFYLCAWSSWGQNSGNTIYFGEGSWLTVV.

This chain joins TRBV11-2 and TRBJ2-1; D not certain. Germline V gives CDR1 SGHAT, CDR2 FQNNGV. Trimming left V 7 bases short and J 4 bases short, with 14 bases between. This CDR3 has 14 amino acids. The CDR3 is CASIPVRTYNEQFF. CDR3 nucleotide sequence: TGTGCCAGCATTCCCGTCCGCACTTACAATGAGCAGTTCTTC.

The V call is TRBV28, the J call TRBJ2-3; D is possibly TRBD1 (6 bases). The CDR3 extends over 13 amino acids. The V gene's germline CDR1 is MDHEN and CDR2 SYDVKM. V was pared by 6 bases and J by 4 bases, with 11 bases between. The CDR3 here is CASSLGGADTQYF. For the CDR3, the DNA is TGTGCCAGCAGCCTTGGGGGCGCAGATACGCAGTATTTT.

The CDR3 DNA sequence: TGCGCCAGCAGCCAAGCCCCCCTCTATGGCTACACCTTC. Translation gives CASSQAPLYGYTF. The J gene is TRBJ1-2, the V gene TRBV4-3; D is undetermined. The germline V gene has CDR1 LGHNA and CDR2 YSLEER. The CDR3 contains 13 residues. The V gene lost 1 base and the J gene lost 4 bases, with 7 bases spanning the gap.

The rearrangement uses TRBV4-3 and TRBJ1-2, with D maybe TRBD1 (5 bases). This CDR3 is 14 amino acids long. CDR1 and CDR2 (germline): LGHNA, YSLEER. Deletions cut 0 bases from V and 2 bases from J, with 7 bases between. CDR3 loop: CASSQEPGNYGYTF. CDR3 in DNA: TGCGCCAGCAGCCAAGAACCAGGGAACTATGGCTACACCTTC.

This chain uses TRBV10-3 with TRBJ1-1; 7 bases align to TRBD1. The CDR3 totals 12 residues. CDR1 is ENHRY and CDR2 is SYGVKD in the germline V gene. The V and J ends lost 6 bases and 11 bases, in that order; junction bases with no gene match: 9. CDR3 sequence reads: CAISRDSVFAFF. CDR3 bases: TGTGCCATCAGCCGGGACAGTGTCTTTGCTTTCTTT.